The 12 T cell receptor beta chains below come from one sample, sequenced in a study of blood T cell repertoires in COVID-19. Method: immunoSEQ multiplex PCR; TCRdb's copy keeps in-frame clones and lacks some. The table shows 90,000 or so clones, with almost 90% occurring only once. The sample comprised peripheral blood. The source of these receptors is a woman of 80 years or more with active or convalescent COVID-19.

The chain's CDR3 is CASSVGLAAYTNSYEQYF. CDR3 nucleotide sequence: TGTGCCAGCAGTGTCGGACTAGCGGCCTATACCAACTCCTACGAGCAGTACTTC. The chain is built from TRBV28 and TRBJ2-7; 10 bases are shared with TRBD2. J lost 0 bases, V lost 5 bases, and 13 bases had no gene match. The germline CDR1 and CDR2 sequences are MDHEN and SYDVKM. The CDR3 runs to 18 residues.

This chain connects TRBV14 to TRBJ2-3; TRBD2 matches at 7 bases. The CDR3 contains 16 residues. V shed 1 base, J shed 3 bases, and the junction held 7 bases outside the gene matches. In germline, CDR1 is SGHDN, CDR2 FVKESK. The DNA for the CDR3 is TGTGCCAGCAGCCAAGTTACGGGAGGCCCAACAGATACGCAGTATTTT. Translation: CASSQVTGGPTDTQYF.

This clone was recorded once. This specimen includes other DNA sequences encoding the same CDR3. This chain uses TRBV29-1 with TRBJ1-1; D is perhaps TRBD1 (6 bases). The CDR3 loop spans 12 amino acids. Germline CDR1 is SQVTM and CDR2 is ANQGSEA. For the CDR3, the DNA is TGCAGTGGGGGCGACAGTGACACTGAAGCTTTCTTT. Protein product: CSGGDSDTEAFF.

The chain is built from TRBV27 and TRBJ2-1; maybe TRBD1 (5 bases). The CDR3 loop spans 16 amino acids. CDR1 is MNHEY and CDR2 is SMNVEV in the germline V gene (reference sequence). V dropped 4 bases and J dropped 2 bases, with 15 bases sitting between them. CDR3 loop: CASSSVRQSTYNEQFF. The CDR3 nucleotides are TGTGCCAGCAGTTCCGTGAGACAGTCGACCTACAATGAGCAGTTCTTC.

On this clone: The same CDR3 is also encoded by other DNA sequences in this sample. J is TRBJ1-1 and V is TRBV5-1; 7 bases are a match to TRBD1. CDR3 length: 15 amino acids. Germline V gene lookup returns CDR1 SGHRS and CDR2 YFSETQ. With V trimmed by 0 bases and J by 1 base, 3 bases remained unmatched. CDR3: CASSLAGTANTEAFF. CDR3 coding DNA: TGCGCCAGCAGCTTGGCCGGGACAGCGAACACTGAAGCTTTCTTT.

The chain combines TRBV7-6 with TRBJ2-3; 10 bases map to TRBD1. The CDR3 loop spans 18 amino acids. V shed 2 bases and J 0 bases; nucleotides not matched to a gene: 8. The germline CDR1 and CDR2 sequences are SGHVS and FNYEAQ. The CDR3 is CASSLMGQGSLSTDTQYF. For the CDR3, the DNA is TGTGCCAGCAGCTTAATGGGACAGGGGTCTCTGAGCACAGATACGCAGTATTTT.

The CDR3 spells CASSPRQGNGNQPQHF. The CDR3 coding sequence is TGTGCCAGCAGTCCGCGACAGGGTAACGGCAATCAGCCCCAGCATTTT. The chain uses TRBV28 and TRBJ1-5; 7 bases are a match to TRBD1. This CDR3 is built from 16 residues. The J segment lost 2 bases and the V segment lost 5 bases, leaving 9 bases of the junction unmatched. Looked up from germline, CDR1 is MDHEN and CDR2 is SYDVKM. Combining the CDR3 with reference TRBV28 and TRBJ1-5 gives the whole variable domain DVKVTQSSRYLVKRTGEKVFLECVQDMDHENMFWYRQDPGLGLRLIYFSYDVKMKEKGDIPEGYSVSREKKERFSLILESASTNQTSMYLCASSPRQGNGNQPQHFGDGTRLSIL.

The rearrangement joins TRBV24-1 to TRBJ2-3; 7 nucleotides agree with TRBD2. Per the germline V gene, CDR1 is KGHDR and CDR2 is SFDVKD. CDR3 length: 15 amino acids. Unmatched junction bases numbered 4, after V lost 4 bases and J lost 1 base. The CDR3 loop reads CATSDRAGGTDTQYF. DNA for the CDR3: TGTGCCACCAGTGACCGGGCGGGGGGCACAGATACGCAGTATTTT.

The rearrangement joins TRBV19 to TRBJ2-7; 7 nucleotides match TRBD2. The V segment lost 4 bases and the J segment 3 bases; nucleotides outside the gene matches: 6. From germline, CDR1 is LNHDA and CDR2 SQIVND (reference sequence). The CDR3 spans 14 residues. CDR3 residues: CASSNGGMDYEQYF. Written as DNA, the CDR3 is TGTGCCAGTAGTAACGGGGGGATGGACTACGAGCAGTACTTC.

The CDR3 region is CASSPGQGYGYTF. The CDR3 bases are TGTGCCAGCAGCCCGGGACAGGGATATGGCTACACCTTC. V is TRBV7-2 and J is TRBJ1-2; 9 nucleotides agree with TRBD1. Germline CDR1 SGHTA, CDR2 FQGNSA. V shed 5 bases and J 5 bases; nucleotides not matched to a gene: 3. The length of the CDR3 is 13 residues.

This chain connects TRBV7-2 to TRBJ2-5; no definite D call. Germline V gene data show CDR1 as SGHTA and CDR2 as FQGNSA. This CDR3 region has 12 residues. The V end lost 0 bases, the J end lost 4 bases, and 3 bases lay between the germline ends. The CDR3 DNA is TGTGCCAGCAGCTTAGCGCGAGAGACCCAGTACTTC. Its protein product is CASSLARETQYF.

The CDR3 sequence: CASSYSGQGNTDTQYF. The DNA for the CDR3 is TGTGCCAGCAGTTACTCAGGACAGGGGAACACAGATACGCAGTATTTT. The rearrangement joins TRBV6-2 or TRBV6-3 to TRBJ2-3; 9 positions agree with TRBD1. The germline V gene has CDR1 MNHEY and CDR2 SVGEGT. The junction had 3 bases not matched to a gene; V was cut back by 0 bases and J by 2 bases. The CDR3 length is 16 residues.